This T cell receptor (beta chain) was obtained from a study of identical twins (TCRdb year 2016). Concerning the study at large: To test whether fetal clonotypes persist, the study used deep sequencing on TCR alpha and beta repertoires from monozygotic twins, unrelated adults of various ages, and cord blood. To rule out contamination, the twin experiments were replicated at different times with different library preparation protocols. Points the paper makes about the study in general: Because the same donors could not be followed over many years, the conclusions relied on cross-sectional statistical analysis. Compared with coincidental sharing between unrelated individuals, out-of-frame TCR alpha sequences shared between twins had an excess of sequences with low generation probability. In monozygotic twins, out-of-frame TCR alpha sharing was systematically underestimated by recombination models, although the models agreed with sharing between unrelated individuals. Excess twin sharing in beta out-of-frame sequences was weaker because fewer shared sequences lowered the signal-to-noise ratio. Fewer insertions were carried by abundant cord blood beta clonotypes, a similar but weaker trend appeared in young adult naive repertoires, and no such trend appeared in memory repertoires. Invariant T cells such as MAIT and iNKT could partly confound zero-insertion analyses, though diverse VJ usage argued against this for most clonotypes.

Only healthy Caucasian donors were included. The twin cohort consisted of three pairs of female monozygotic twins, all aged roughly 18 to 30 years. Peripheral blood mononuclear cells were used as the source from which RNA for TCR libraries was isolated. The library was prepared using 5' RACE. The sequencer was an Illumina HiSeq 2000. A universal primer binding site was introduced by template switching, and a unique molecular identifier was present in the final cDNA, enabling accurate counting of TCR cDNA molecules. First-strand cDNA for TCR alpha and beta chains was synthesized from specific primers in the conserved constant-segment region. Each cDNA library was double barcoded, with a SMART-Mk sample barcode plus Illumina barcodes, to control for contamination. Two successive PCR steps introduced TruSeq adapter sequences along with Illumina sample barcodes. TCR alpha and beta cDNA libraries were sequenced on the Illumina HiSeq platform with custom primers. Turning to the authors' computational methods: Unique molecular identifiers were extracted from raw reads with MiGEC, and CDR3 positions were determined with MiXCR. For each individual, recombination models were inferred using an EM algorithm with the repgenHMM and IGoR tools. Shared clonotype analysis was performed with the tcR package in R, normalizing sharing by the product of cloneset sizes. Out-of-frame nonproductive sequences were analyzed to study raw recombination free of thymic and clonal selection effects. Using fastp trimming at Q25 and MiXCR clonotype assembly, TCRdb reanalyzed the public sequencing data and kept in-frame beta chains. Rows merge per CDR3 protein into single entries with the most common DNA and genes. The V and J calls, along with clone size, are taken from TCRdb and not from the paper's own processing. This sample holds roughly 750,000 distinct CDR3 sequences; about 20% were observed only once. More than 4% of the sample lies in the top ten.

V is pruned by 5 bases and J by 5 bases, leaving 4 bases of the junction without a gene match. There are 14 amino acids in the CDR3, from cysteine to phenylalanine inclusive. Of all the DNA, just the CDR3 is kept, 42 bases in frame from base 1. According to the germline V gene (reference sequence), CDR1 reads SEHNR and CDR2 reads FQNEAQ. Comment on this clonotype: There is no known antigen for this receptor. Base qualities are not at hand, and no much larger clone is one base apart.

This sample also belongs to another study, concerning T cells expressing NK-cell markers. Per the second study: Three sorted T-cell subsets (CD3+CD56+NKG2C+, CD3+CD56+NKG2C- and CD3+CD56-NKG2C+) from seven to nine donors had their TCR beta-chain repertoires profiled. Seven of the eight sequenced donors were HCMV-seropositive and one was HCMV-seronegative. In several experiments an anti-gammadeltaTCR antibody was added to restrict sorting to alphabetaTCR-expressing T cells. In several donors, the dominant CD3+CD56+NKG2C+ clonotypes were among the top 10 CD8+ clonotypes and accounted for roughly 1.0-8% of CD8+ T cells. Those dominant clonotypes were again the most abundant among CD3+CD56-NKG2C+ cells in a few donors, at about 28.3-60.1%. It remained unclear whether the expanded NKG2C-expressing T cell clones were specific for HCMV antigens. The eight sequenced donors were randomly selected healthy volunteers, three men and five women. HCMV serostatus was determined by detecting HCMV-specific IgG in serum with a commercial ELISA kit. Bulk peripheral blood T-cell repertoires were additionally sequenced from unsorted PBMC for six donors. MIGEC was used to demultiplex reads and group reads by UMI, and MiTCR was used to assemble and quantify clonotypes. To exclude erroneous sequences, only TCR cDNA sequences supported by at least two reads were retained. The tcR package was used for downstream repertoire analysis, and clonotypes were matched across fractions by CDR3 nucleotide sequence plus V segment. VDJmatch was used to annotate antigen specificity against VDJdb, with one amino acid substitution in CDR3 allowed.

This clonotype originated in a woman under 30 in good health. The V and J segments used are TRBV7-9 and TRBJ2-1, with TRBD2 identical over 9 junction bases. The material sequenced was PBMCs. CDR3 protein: CASSGSGSHNEQFF. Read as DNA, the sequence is TGTGCCAGCAGCGGTAGCGGGAGCCACAATGAGCAGTTCTTC. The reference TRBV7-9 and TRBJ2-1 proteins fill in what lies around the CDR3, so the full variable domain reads DTGVSQNPRHKITKRGQNVTFRCDPISEHNRLYWYRQTLGQGPEFLTYFQNEAQLEKSRLLSDRFSAERPKGSFSTLEIQRTEQGDSAMYLCASSGSGSHNEQFFGPGTRLTVL.